What follows is one TCR beta chain and its context. The Seattle patients, enrolled during active infection, were followed longitudinally. The data are from a study of blood T cell repertoires in COVID-19. Study background: The study drew acute and convalescent COVID-19 samples from the United States, Italy and Spain. Sources were T cells, B-cell-depleted T cells, or PBMCs; the material itself was cDNA or gDNA.

In the study's own analysis: Researchers report that nucleated cell counts were estimated from reference gene primer amplification. Some clones are missing from TCRdb's copy, which holds only in-frame ones; the method was immunoSEQ multiplex PCR. The DNA gave D and trimming, while V, J and clone size come from that table. This sample has around 190,000 clones, with around 76% found just once. Per the germline V gene, CDR1 is SGHRS and CDR2 is YFSETQ. V lost 5 bases and J 2 bases, leaving 11 bases between the germline ends. CDR3 length equals 14 residues. Sequenced sample: peripheral blood. The TCR originated in a woman aged 55-70 years with COVID-19, enrolled during active disease. The chain couples TRBV5-1 to TRBJ2-1; possible D gene TRBD1, 5 bases. The CDR3, as DNA: TGCGCCAGCAGAAGTCAGGGCCCCTACAATGAGCAGTTCTTC. Translated, it gives CASRSQGPYNEQFF. Combining the CDR3 with reference TRBV5-1 and TRBJ2-1 gives the whole variable domain KAGVTQTPRYLIKTRGQQVTLSCSPISGHRSVSWYQQTPGQGLQFLFEYFSETQRNKGNFPGRFSGRQFSNSRSEMNVSTLELGDSALYLCASRSQGPYNEQFFGPGTRLTVL.